Listed here are 20 T cell receptor beta chains from one sample, sequenced in a study of blood T cells in healthy people across ages. Sample-barcoded 5' priming and a J-beta primer mix drove a second PCR of roughly 7 to 11 cycles. TCRdb called the 5' RACE reads again in MiXCR, with one record for every CDR3 protein. Of fewer than 1,000,000 distinct CDR3 sequences listed, around 42% are singletons. Sequences were obtained from blood. All receptors come from a man between 60 and 75 years old in good health.

The rearrangement links TRBV20-1 to TRBJ1-2; TRBD1 is a possible D gene (5 bases). This CDR3 has 12 amino acids. In germline, CDR1 is DFQATT, CDR2 SNEGSKA (reference sequence). V dropped 4 bases and J dropped 6 bases, with 12 bases sitting between them. As DNA, the CDR3 is TGCAGTGCTACCGGGACGGAGGATGGCTACACCTTC. It codes for CSATGTEDGYTF.

The rearrangement joins TRBV28 to TRBJ2-5, with TRBD1 matching over 9 bases. The DNA end is more similar to TRBJ2-7, so the J call may be wrong. CDR3 size: 14 residues. Germline V gives CDR1 MDHEN, CDR2 SYDVKM. The CDR3 nucleotides read TGTGCCAGCAGCTCCGGGACAGGGTTTGTCGAGCAGTACTTC. Amino acid sequence: CASSSGTGFVEQYF.

The chain has TRBV13 and TRBJ2-1; 11 positions agree with TRBD2. Germline CDR1 and CDR2: PRHDT and FYEKMQ (reference sequence). This CDR3 is 16 amino acids long. V lost 5 bases to trimming and J lost 6 bases; unmatched junction nucleotides: 9. This CDR3 reads CASSDLLAGGRNEQFF. DNA of the CDR3: TGTGCCAGCAGCGACCTGCTAGCGGGGGGTCGCAATGAGCAGTTCTTC.

CDR3 coding DNA: TGTGCCAGCAGCTCAGAGGGGTCGCATGGCTACACCTTC. Its protein is CASSSEGSHGYTF. V is TRBV5-6 and J is TRBJ1-2; D is perhaps TRBD1 (5 bases). Trimming stripped 3 bases from V and 6 bases from J, with 12 bases between. Germline CDR1 reads SGHDT; CDR2 reads YYEEEE. This CDR3 region has 13 residues.

The V gene is TRBV12-3 or TRBV12-4, the J gene TRBJ2-7, with D perhaps matching TRBD1 (6 bases). V dropped 3 bases and J dropped 5 bases, with 17 bases sitting between them. This CDR3 is 15 amino acids long. DNA for the CDR3: TGTGCCAGCAGTTTTCGACAGGCGCGTAGGGACGAGCAGTACTTC. It codes for CASSFRQARRDEQYF.

This clonotype was found once. The chain is built from TRBV28 and TRBJ2-5; D is possibly TRBD2 (6 bases). V lost 5 bases and J 4 bases, leaving 14 bases between the germline ends. CDR3 length: 14 residues. CDR1 and CDR2 (germline): MDHEN, SYDVKM. The CDR3 reads CASSVQPGVETQYF. The CDR3 region has the DNA TGTGCCAGCAGTGTGCAACCGGGGGTAGAGACCCAGTACTTC. Full variable domain (rest looked up from reference TRBV28 and TRBJ2-5): DVKVTQSSRYLVKRTGEKVFLECVQDMDHENMFWYRQDPGLGLRLIYFSYDVKMKEKGDIPEGYSVSREKKERFSLILESASTNQTSMYLCASSVQPGVETQYFGPGTRLLVL.

This clonotype was seen only a few times. This chain joins TRBV12-3 or TRBV12-4 and TRBJ2-7; the D call may be TRBD1 or TRBD2 (6 bases each). This CDR3 is built from 13 residues. The V and J ends lost 6 bases and 8 bases respectively, with 17 bases between them. CDR3 residues: CASSRGRGGQQYF. The DNA of the CDR3 is TGTGCCAGCAGCAGGGGACGGGGAGGACAGCAGTACTTC.

This clonotype was found a few times. V gene TRBV5-1 combines with J gene TRBJ2-5, with D hard to call. Germline-derived CDR1 and CDR2 are SGHRS and YFSETQ. V was trimmed by 8 bases and J by 5 bases, leaving 19 bases between them. The CDR3 loop spans 14 amino acids. CDR3: CASNEAGYRETQYF. The CDR3 DNA reads as TGCGCCAGTAACGAGGCAGGCTATCGGGAGACCCAGTACTTC.

CDR3 amino acids: CSAQITPEGQPQHF. CDR3 nucleotides: TGCAGTGCCCAAATTACACCCGAGGGTCAGCCCCAGCATTTT. The chain uses TRBV20-1 and TRBJ1-5; D not certain. The CDR3 totals 14 residues. Germline V lookup: CDR1 DFQATT, CDR2 SNEGSKA (reference sequence). V shed 6 bases and J shed 6 bases, with 18 bases lying between them.

The rearrangement uses TRBV5-1 and TRBJ2-5, with a tentative D call TRBD2 (6 bases). This CDR3 is built from 15 residues. Germline CDR1 SGHRS, CDR2 YFSETQ. V was clipped by 3 bases and J by 1 base, with 13 bases between them. The CDR3 region is CASSWVPSAQETQYF. As DNA, the CDR3 is TGCGCCAGCAGCTGGGTCCCTAGCGCCCAAGAGACCCAGTACTTC.

J is TRBJ2-7 and V is TRBV4-3, with 10 bases identical to TRBD1. The trim removed 5 bases at V and 5 bases at J, leaving 15 bases unmatched. The CDR3 consists of 17 residues. Germline V gives CDR1 LGHNA, CDR2 YSLEER. The CDR3 protein is CASSTSSPGQGMNEQYF. In DNA, the CDR3 is TGCGCCAGCAGCACCTCGAGCCCGGGACAGGGGATGAACGAGCAGTACTTC.

This clonotype was seen at least ten times. One end of the junction is discordant with germline, which a read error may explain. The chain joins TRBV5-1 to TRBJ2-5; a weak D match, TRBD1 (6 bases). Germline CDR1 is SGHRS and CDR2 is YFSETQ. The CDR3 consists of 14 residues. The CDR3 DNA reads TGTGCCAGCAGCTTGGGGGCAGTTCAAGAGACCCAGTACTTC. Translated: CASSLGAVQETQYF.

The chain is built from TRBV14 and TRBJ2-6; maybe TRBD1 (6 bases). The V end was cut by 1 base, the J end by 0 bases, with 13 bases between. Germline V gene data show CDR1 as SGHDN and CDR2 as FVKESK. This CDR3 has 18 amino acids. In nucleotides, the CDR3 is TGTGCCAGCAGCCAAGGAGTAGGGGGAAACTCTGGGGCCAACGTCCTGACTTTC. This sequence encodes CASSQGVGGNSGANVLTF.

The chain carries TRBV20-1 and TRBJ2-4; D is perhaps TRBD1 (9 bases). The germline V gene encodes CDR1 DFQATT and CDR2 SNEGSKA (reference sequence). Trimming removed 3 bases from V and 0 bases from J, with 24 bases in between. The CDR3 loop spans 19 amino acids. CDR3 nucleotide sequence: TGCAGTGCTAGTGAAGGACAGGGGACTAGTTATCTAGCCAAAAACATTCAGTACTTC. Amino acids: CSASEGQGTSYLAKNIQYF.

The chain has TRBV2 and TRBJ2-7; maybe TRBD2 (5 bases). The last part of the DNA fits TRBJ2-5 better; the J call may be wrong. Germline V gene sequence: CDR1 SNHLY, CDR2 FYNNEI. The CDR3 loop spans 13 amino acids. The CDR3 DNA is TGTGCCAGCATCCGGGTCGGGATTGAGACCCAGTACTTC. Translating gives CASIRVGIETQYF.

The chain employs TRBV29-1 and TRBJ1-5; 10 bases agree with TRBD1. The CDR3 length is 14 residues. Germline V gene lookup returns CDR1 SQVTM and CDR2 ANQGSEA. Trimming cost V 6 bases and J 3 bases; bases outside gene matches: 5. CDR3 sequence: CSVWTGGYNQPQHF. CDR3 DNA sequence: TGCAGCGTATGGACAGGGGGGTACAATCAGCCCCAGCATTTT.

At least ten counts were recorded for this clonotype. The V gene is TRBV7-2, the J gene TRBJ2-5; no reliable D call. With 2 bases removed from V and 5 bases from J, the gap between germline ends came to 9 bases. The CDR3 sequence is 13 residues long. Germline values: CDR1 SGHTA, CDR2 FQGNSA. CDR3 coding DNA: TGTGCCAGCAGCTTAACTTATGGGGAGACCCAGTACTTC. Its translation: CASSLTYGETQYF.

Many counts were recorded for this clonotype. The chain has TRBV7-8 and TRBJ2-3; D may be TRBD2 (5 bases). The V gene lost 5 bases and the J gene lost 4 bases, with 7 bases spanning the gap. Germline loops: CDR1 SGHVS, CDR2 FQNEAQ. The CDR3 spans 12 residues. The CDR3 sequence is CASSTRADTQYF. In DNA form, the CDR3 reads TGTGCCAGCAGCACTAGAGCAGATACGCAGTATTTT.

This chain connects TRBV5-1 to TRBJ2-7; no clear D gene. The CDR3 has 14 amino acids. V lost 1 base and J 4 bases, leaving 12 bases between the germline ends. Germline CDR1 reads SGHRS; CDR2 reads YFSETQ. The CDR3 region has the DNA TGCGCCAGCAGCTTGAATCCAGACGGTTACGAGCAGTACTTC. This codes for CASSLNPDGYEQYF.

There are a few counts of this clonotype. J is TRBJ2-1 and V is TRBV7-8; TRBD2 aligns across 15 bases. V gave up 5 bases and J gave up 5 bases; unmatched junction bases: 4. CDR3 length: 16 residues. From germline, CDR1 is SGHVS and CDR2 FQNEAQ. The CDR3 loop is CASSLGLAGGDNEQFF. DNA for the CDR3: TGTGCCAGCAGCCTGGGACTAGCGGGGGGCGACAATGAGCAGTTCTTC.